This TCR beta chain was sequenced during a study of T cell repertoires in cytomegalovirus infection (dated 2019 in TCRdb). Broadly, across the study: Donor HLA type was relevant to the analysis, because carriage of CMV infection together with the matching HLA type was indicated by public TCR beta signatures.

This clonotype occurred many times. It lacks a known antigen. No much larger clone exists at a distance of one base, and base qualities are not known. Sequencing used an Illumina HiSeq 1500. The public reads were run again by TCRdb, first through fastp at Q25 and then through MiXCR, and only productive beta chains were kept. Rows with a matching CDR3 protein are joined into one entry that keeps the most common DNA and genes. The sample has approximately 140,000 distinct CDR3 sequences on record, about 6.3% of them singletons. The ten largest clones take up roughly 18% of the sample. The CDR3 starts with the cysteine, ends with the phenylalanine, and has 14 residues. The sequence is cut down to CDR3 DNA, 42 bases in frame from base 1. Trimming leaves V shorter by 5 bases and J shorter by 7 bases, with the junction holding 4 bases beyond the gene matches. The germline V gene provides CDR1 MDHEN and CDR2 SYDVKM.

The research as a whole found: The ex vivo response was dominated by HLA-C-restricted CMV-specific TCR beta clonotypes, and the single most frequent clonotype in two of eight donors was supplied by these HLA-C-restricted clonotypes. Carriers of CMV infection plus the relevant HLA type were discriminated by the cumulative frequency of public TCR beta family members in the study cohort and in an independent approximately 350-donor cohort.

The receptor was isolated from a human donor in good health (CMV status not recorded). Some clones in this sample may be carry-over from other donors' samples. The sequenced sample was PBMCs. The chain uses TRBV28 and TRBJ2-3, with 12 middle bases fitting TRBD2. DNA sequence: TGTGCCAGCAGTCTAGCGGGGGGGCGATATACGCAGTATTTT. This is translated as CASSLAGGRYTQYF.